This T cell receptor (beta chain) was sequenced for a study of shared clonotypes between healthy human individuals. Study results and limitations: An expected dependence of interdonor clonotype sharing on sequencing depth was noted.

This clone was recorded a few times. Its antigen is undetermined. From germline, CDR1 is SGHTS and CDR2 YDEGEE. The CDR3 has 15 residues. V dropped 5 bases and J dropped 7 bases, with 21 bases sitting between them. Once extracted for a subset, genomic DNA was divided evenly among several immunoSEQ plates. It was around 0.3 ug DNA, about 30,000 T cell genomes, that went into each replicate PCR of unsorted PBMC. Data came from immunoSEQ multiplex PCR; TCRdb stores just in-frame clones and leaves some out. The table lists approximately 500,000 clones, about three quarters of them singletons. Sequenced material: PBMCs. V and J are TRBV5-8 and TRBJ1-2, with a tentative D call TRBD1 (6 bases). The clonotype originates from a woman aged 40 to 50 in good health. Some clones in this sample may be carry-over from other donors' samples. CDR3 loop: CASSPTGSRRSGYTF. The CDR3 nucleotides are TGTGCCAGCAGTCCAACAGGGTCCCGACGGTCTGGCTACACCTTC. Full variable domain (remainder filled in from reference TRBV5-8 and TRBJ1-2): EAGVTQSPTHLIKTRGQQATLRCSPISGHTSVYWYQQALGLGLQFLLWYDEGEERNRGNFPPRFSGRQFPNYSSELNVNALELEDSALYLCASSPTGSRRSGYTFGSGTRLTVV.